This TCR beta chain derives from a study of T cell responses to AZD1222 COVID-19 vaccine. Across the whole study: The study pooled second doses at about 4 or about 12 weeks.

V gave up 0 bases and J gave up 0 bases; unmatched junction bases: 1. CDR1 and CDR2 (germline): PRHDT, FYEKMQ (reference sequence). CDR3 length equals 15 residues. Some clones are missing from TCRdb's copy, which holds only in-frame ones; the method was immunoSEQ multiplex PCR. The sample contains around 130,000 clones, over 90% of which appear only once. The V call is TRBV13, the J call TRBJ1-2; 7 nucleotides line up with TRBD1. The specimen comprised peripheral blood, sampled on day 0 of AZD1222 vaccination. The sequence derives from an adult in good health. CDR3 residues: CASSLGQGANYGYTF. In nucleotides, the CDR3 is TGTGCCAGCAGCTTAGGTCAGGGGGCTAACTATGGCTACACCTTC.